The 13 T cell receptor beta chains reported below all come from one sample, sequenced in a study of graft-versus-host responses after intestinal transplantation. These TCRs' antigens remain unknown. Only in-frame clones appear in the TCRdb table, and some are missing; sequencing was by immunoSEQ multiplex PCR. Of approximately 85,000 clones listed, 90% to 95% were seen once; the top ten hold about 1.1%. The starting material was unstimulated CD8+ T cells sorted from spleen or lymph node cells, obtained before transplant. These TCRs come from a human donor who was the organ donor for an intestinal transplant.

The chain couples TRBV2 to TRBJ2-7, with 7 bases matching TRBD1. CDR1 is SNHLY and CDR2 is FYNNEI in the germline V gene. The CDR3 is made up of 14 amino acids. J gave up 2 bases and V 2 bases, and 3 bases lay outside the gene matches. The CDR3 bases are TGTGCCAGCAGTGAATCGACAGGGCCCTACGAGCAGTACTTC. Its protein is CASSESTGPYEQYF.

This clone was observed once. The J gene is TRBJ1-2, the V gene TRBV4-1; D may be TRBD1 (6 bases). The CDR3 spans 16 residues. The V end was cut by 3 bases, the J end by 7 bases, with 21 bases between. Germline CDR1 and CDR2: MGHRA and YSYEKL. The CDR3 is CASSHLMGAVASGYTF. CDR3 nucleotide sequence: TGCGCCAGCAGCCATTTGATGGGGGCTGTAGCGTCTGGCTACACCTTC.

The gene calls are TRBV5-8 and TRBJ2-7, with D uncertain. Germline CDR1 SGHTS, CDR2 YDEGEE. CDR3 length: 12 amino acids. V was pared by 3 bases and J by 6 bases, with 10 bases between. This CDR3 is CASSYLGLEQYF. The CDR3 DNA follows: TGTGCCAGCAGCTATCTAGGTCTCGAGCAGTACTTC.

The chain is built from TRBV4-1 and TRBJ2-3, with TRBD2 identical over 10 bases. The CDR3 length is 17 residues. Germline-derived CDR1 and CDR2 are MGHRA and YSYEKL. V dropped 1 base and J dropped 7; count of bases not matched to a gene: 11. CDR3 DNA: TGCGCCAGCAGCCAAGGAGATAGCGGGGGGTGGGCAAATACGCAGTATTTT. Protein product: CASSQGDSGGWANTQYF.

V usage is TRBV9 and J usage is TRBJ2-3; a possible D gene is TRBD2 (5 bases). The CDR3 runs 15 residues. V was clipped by 0 bases and J by 6 bases, with 14 bases between them. The germline V gene has CDR1 SGDLS and CDR2 YYNGEE. The CDR3 DNA reads TGTGCCAGCAGCGTAGTAAGCGGTCTATCGGATACGCAGTATTTT. Translating gives CASSVVSGLSDTQYF.

This clone was seen a single time. Because the CDR3 is missing its conserved closing phenylalanine or tryptophan, this is likely a read error. The chain carries TRBV11-3 and TRBJ1-2; D uncertain. V lost 3 bases, J lost 7 bases, and 9 bases lay in between. The CDR3 is 12 residues long. In germline, CDR1 is SGHNT, CDR2 YENEEA. The CDR3 here is CASSFRVGGYTL. The CDR3 DNA reads TGTGCCAGCAGCTTTCGGGTGGGTGGCTACACCCTC.

The V gene is TRBV19, the J gene TRBJ1-1; 8 bases line up with TRBD1. V gave up 10 bases and J gave up 5 bases; unmatched junction bases: 12. CDR1 and CDR2 (germline): LNHDA, SQIVND (reference sequence). CDR3 size: 14 residues. The DNA of the CDR3 is TGTGCCACTTCACTCTTACAGGGGGGGACTGAAGCTTTCTTT. Amino acid sequence: CATSLLQGGTEAFF.

The rearrangement links TRBV6-4 to TRBJ2-3; 12 bases align to TRBD1. Germline lookup yields CDR1 MRHNA and CDR2 SNTAGT. The length of the CDR3 is 15 residues. J was trimmed by 4 bases and V by 3 bases; bases with no gene match: 2. The CDR3 reads CASSDGTGGADTQYF. CDR3 sequence (DNA): TGTGCCAGCAGTGATGGGACAGGGGGCGCAGATACGCAGTATTTT.

CDR3 region: CASSQYRGGGQYF. The CDR3 region has the DNA TGCGCCAGCAGCCAATACAGGGGCGGGGGGCAGTACTTC. The chain links TRBV4-3 to TRBJ2-5; D is perhaps TRBD2 (8 bases). Germline-derived CDR1 and CDR2 are LGHNA and YSLEER. V shed 2 bases and J shed 11 bases, with 15 bases lying between them. The CDR3 length is 13 residues.

CDR3 coding DNA: TGTGCCAGCAGCGTGACGACTAGAGTCGACAATGAGCAGTTCTTC. Its translation: CASSVTTRVDNEQFF. This chain connects TRBV5-6 to TRBJ2-1, with a weak D call TRBD2 (6 bases). The CDR3 is 15 residues long. Germline CDR1 and CDR2: SGHDT and YYEEEE. Between the trimmed V and J ends, which lost 4 bases and 5 bases, there was a span of 16 bases. Variable domain in full (rest from reference TRBV5-6 and TRBJ2-1): DAGVTQSPTHLIKTRGQQVTLRCSPKSGHDTVSWYQQALGQGPQFIFQYYEEEERQRGNFPDRFSGHQFPNYSSELNVNALLLGDSALYLCASSVTTRVDNEQFFGPGTRLTVL.

This sequence joins TRBV10-1 and TRBJ2-7; maybe TRBD2 (5 bases). The V gene lost 8 bases and the J gene lost 4 bases, with 15 bases spanning the gap. The CDR3 has 13 amino acids. Germline V CDR1 and CDR2: WNHNN, SYGVQD (reference sequence). CDR3 nucleotide sequence: TGCGCCAGCGTGGCTAGCAGCTTTTACGAGCAGTACTTC. Residues: CASVASSFYEQYF.

The V gene is TRBV11-3, the J gene TRBJ2-3; 10 nucleotides line up with TRBD2. V lost 2 bases to trimming and J lost 4 bases; unmatched junction nucleotides: 6. The CDR3 covers 16 residues. Germline V gives CDR1 SGHNT, CDR2 YENEEA. The CDR3 loop reads CASSLPQRGGPDTQYF. Here the CDR3 DNA reads TGTGCCAGCAGCTTACCGCAGCGGGGGGGCCCAGATACGCAGTATTTT.

J is TRBJ1-2 and V is TRBV6-1; TRBD1 matches at 8 bases. V was pared by 6 bases and J by 4 bases, with 4 bases of the junction left unmatched. The germline V gene has CDR1 MNHNS and CDR2 SASEGT. The CDR3 contains 13 residues. CDR3 coding DNA: TGTGCCAGCAGGGAACAGGGGGGCTATGGCTACACCTTC. This sequence encodes CASREQGGYGYTF.